Shown below are 10 T cell receptor beta chains from a single sample sequenced in a study of PD-L1 blockade in urothelial cancer (dated by TCRdb to between 2016 and 2019). Library preparation used the immunoSEQ multiplex PCR assay. Drawn from immuneACCESS, this table holds only the in-frame rearrangements with V and J called that TCRdb kept. Clones are partly lost; checked studies trace under half to an unresolved V gene and leave the rest unexplained. The table for this sample lists 40,000 or so clones; roughly four fifths of them were counted only once. Approximately 2.9% of the sample comes from the top ten. The sequencing used PBMCs, collected around atezolizumab (anti-PD-L1) treatment. The receptors derive from a man between 65 and 85 years old with urothelial cancer.

The rearrangement links TRBV6-1 to TRBJ1-1, with D uncertain. Germline CDR1 reads MNHNS; CDR2 reads SASEGT. The length of the CDR3 is 14 residues. The V end lost 4 bases, the J end lost 2 bases, and 11 bases lay between the germline ends. CDR3 amino acids: CASSGASYNTEAFF. The CDR3 DNA is TGTGCCAGCAGTGGCGCGTCCTATAACACTGAAGCTTTCTTT.

The CDR3 region is CAWSVGAPAEAFF. The DNA of the CDR3 is TGTGCCTGGAGTGTAGGAGCCCCAGCTGAAGCTTTCTTT. This rearrangement joins TRBV30 to TRBJ1-1; D remains ambiguous. Germline loops: CDR1 GTSNPN, CDR2 SVGIG (reference sequence). Trimming removed 0 bases from V and 6 bases from J, with 11 bases in between. CDR3 length: 13 amino acids.

This chain connects TRBV7-2 to TRBJ1-4; D remains unclear. CDR1 is SGHTA, CDR2 FQGNSA, per germline. This CDR3 has 15 residues. V lost 5 bases to trimming and J lost 6 bases, with 16 bases between them. The CDR3 loop reads CASSREGQRDEKLFF. The CDR3 nucleotides are TGTGCCAGCAGCAGAGAGGGCCAGAGGGATGAAAAACTGTTTTTT.

The chain recombines TRBV18 with TRBJ1-1; TRBD1 aligns across 9 bases. Looked up from germline, CDR1 is KGHSH and CDR2 is LQKENI. The CDR3 runs 16 residues. V was clipped by 3 bases and J by 2 bases; unmatched bases: 7. CDR3 nucleotides: TGTGCCAGCTCACCCCGGACAGGGGAGAGCAACACTGAAGCTTTCTTT. It specifies CASSPRTGESNTEAFF.

This clone has only one observation. The chain employs TRBV7-6 and TRBJ2-1; maybe TRBD1 (5 bases). This CDR3 region has 15 residues. V lost 1 base and J lost 4, with 11 bases in between. Looked up from germline, CDR1 is SGHVS and CDR2 is FNYEAQ. For the CDR3, the DNA is TGTGCCAGCAGCTTAGTTGGTGGGGCTTACAATGAGCAGTTCTTC. Translating it yields CASSLVGGAYNEQFF.

The V gene is TRBV4-2, the J gene TRBJ1-5; 10 bases are a match to TRBD1. Germline V gene data show CDR1 as LGHNA and CDR2 as YNFKEQ. The V gene end was trimmed by 4 bases and the J gene end by 6 bases; junction bases not matched to a gene: 6. This CDR3 has 15 residues. CDR3 loop: CASSPGQGKSQPQHF. The DNA of the CDR3 is TGTGCCAGCAGCCCGGGACAGGGGAAAAGTCAGCCCCAGCATTTT.

The genes are TRBV6-1 and TRBJ2-1; possibly TRBD2 for D (5 bases). The CDR3 totals 14 residues. Germline assignment: CDR1 MNHNS and CDR2 SASEGT. Trimming removed 2 bases from V and 7 bases from J, with 12 bases in between. The DNA of the CDR3 is TGTGCCAGCAGTGAAACCCTCCCGGGGAATGAGCAGTTCTTC. Its translation is CASSETLPGNEQFF.

DNA of the CDR3: TGTGCCAGCAGCGCGGACAGTGTGTCAACTTTCCATCCGTACAATGAGCAGTTCTTC. Translation: CASSADSVSTFHPYNEQFF. The chain combines TRBV21-1 with TRBJ2-1; TRBD1, the D gene given by the table, was not confirmed from the DNA. TRBV21-1 is labeled a pseudogene. The CDR3 is made up of 19 amino acids.

The chain employs TRBV5-8 and TRBJ2-1; TRBD2 matches at 10 bases. Trimming took 4 bases from V and 8 from J; bases not matched to a gene: 9. CDR1 is SGHTS and CDR2 is YDEGEE in the germline V gene. This CDR3 spans 15 amino acids. The DNA of the CDR3 is TGTGCCAGCAGCCACGGACTAGCGGTGGACGATGAGCAGTTCTTC. This gives the protein CASSHGLAVDDEQFF.

The chain joins TRBV18 to TRBJ1-4; possible D gene TRBD1, 6 bases. Germline CDR1 KGHSH, CDR2 LQKENI. V was pared by 6 bases and J by 4 bases, with 15 bases between. The CDR3 loop spans 15 amino acids. The CDR3 spells CASSPTKGVNEKLFF. The CDR3 DNA reads TGTGCCAGCTCCCCCACAAAGGGGGTTAATGAAAAACTGTTTTTT.